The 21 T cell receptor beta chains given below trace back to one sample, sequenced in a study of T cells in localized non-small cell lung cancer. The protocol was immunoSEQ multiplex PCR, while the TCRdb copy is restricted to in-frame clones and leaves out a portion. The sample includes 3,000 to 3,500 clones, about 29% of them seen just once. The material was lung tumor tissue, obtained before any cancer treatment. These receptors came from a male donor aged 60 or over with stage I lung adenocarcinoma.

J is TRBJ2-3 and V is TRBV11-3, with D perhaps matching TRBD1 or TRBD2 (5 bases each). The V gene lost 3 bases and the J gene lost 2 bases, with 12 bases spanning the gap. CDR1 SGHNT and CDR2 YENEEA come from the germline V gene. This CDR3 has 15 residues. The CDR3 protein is CASSLWGINTDTQYF. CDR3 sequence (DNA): TGTGCCAGCAGCTTGTGGGGGATTAACACAGATACGCAGTATTTT.

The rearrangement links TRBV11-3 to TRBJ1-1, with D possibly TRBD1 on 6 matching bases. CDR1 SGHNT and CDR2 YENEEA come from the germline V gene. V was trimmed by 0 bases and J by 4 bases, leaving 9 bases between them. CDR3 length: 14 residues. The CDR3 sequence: CASSLETGTTEAFF. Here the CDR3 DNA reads TGTGCCAGCAGCTTAGAAACAGGGACCACTGAAGCTTTCTTT.

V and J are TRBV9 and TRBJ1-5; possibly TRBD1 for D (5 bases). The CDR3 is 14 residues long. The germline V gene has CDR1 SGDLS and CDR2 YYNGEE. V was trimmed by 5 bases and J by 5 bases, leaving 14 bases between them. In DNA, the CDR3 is TGTGCCAGCAGTGAGGTGGGGGAGCATCAGCCCCAGCATTTT. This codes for CASSEVGEHQPQHF.

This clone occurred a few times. CDR3 sequence reads: CAWSVRSTRNTEAFF. The CDR3 nucleotides are TGTGCCTGGAGTGTAAGGTCGACACGTAACACTGAAGCTTTCTTT. The gene calls are TRBV30 and TRBJ1-1, with unresolved D. Between the trimmed V and J ends, which lost 0 bases and 2 bases, there was a span of 13 bases. The CDR3 is made up of 15 amino acids. Germline values: CDR1 GTSNPN, CDR2 SVGIG (reference sequence).

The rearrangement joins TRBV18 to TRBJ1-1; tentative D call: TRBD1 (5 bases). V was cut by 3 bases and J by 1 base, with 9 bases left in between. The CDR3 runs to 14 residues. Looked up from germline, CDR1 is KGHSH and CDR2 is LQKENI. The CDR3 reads CASSPRQTNTEAFF. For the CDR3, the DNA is TGTGCCAGCTCACCCCGACAGACGAACACTGAAGCTTTCTTT.

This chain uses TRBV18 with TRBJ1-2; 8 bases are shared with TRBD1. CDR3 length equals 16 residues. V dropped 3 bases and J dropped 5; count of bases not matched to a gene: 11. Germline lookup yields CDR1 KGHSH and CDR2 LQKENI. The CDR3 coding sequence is TGTGCCAGCTCACCCCAACCAGGGGGCGAGTGGTATGGCTACACCTTC. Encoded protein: CASSPQPGGEWYGYTF. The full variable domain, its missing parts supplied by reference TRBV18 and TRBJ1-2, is NAGVMQNPRHLVRRRGQEARLRCSPMKGHSHVYWYRQLPEEGLKFMVYLQKENIIDESGMPKERFSAEFPKEGPSILRIQQVVRGDSAAYFCASSPQPGGEWYGYTFGSGTRLTVV.

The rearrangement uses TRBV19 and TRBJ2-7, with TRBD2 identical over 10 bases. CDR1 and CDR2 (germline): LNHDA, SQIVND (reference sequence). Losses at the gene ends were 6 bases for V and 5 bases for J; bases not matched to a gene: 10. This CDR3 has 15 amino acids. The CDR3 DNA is TGTGCCAGTAGCCCCAGCGGGAGGGCCCGGAACGAGCAGTACTTC. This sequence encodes CASSPSGRARNEQYF.

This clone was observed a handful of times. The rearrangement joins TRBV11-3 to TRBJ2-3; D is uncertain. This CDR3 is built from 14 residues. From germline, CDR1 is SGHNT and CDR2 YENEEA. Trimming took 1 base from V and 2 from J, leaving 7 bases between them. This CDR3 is CASSLGAPTDTQYF. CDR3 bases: TGTGCCAGCAGCTTAGGGGCCCCCACAGATACGCAGTATTTT.

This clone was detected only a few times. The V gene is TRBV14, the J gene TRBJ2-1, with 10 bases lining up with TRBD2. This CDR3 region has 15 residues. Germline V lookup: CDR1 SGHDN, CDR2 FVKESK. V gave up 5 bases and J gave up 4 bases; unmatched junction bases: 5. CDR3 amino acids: CASSYLAGAYNEQFF. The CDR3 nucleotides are TGTGCCAGCAGCTACCTAGCGGGGGCTTACAATGAGCAGTTCTTC.

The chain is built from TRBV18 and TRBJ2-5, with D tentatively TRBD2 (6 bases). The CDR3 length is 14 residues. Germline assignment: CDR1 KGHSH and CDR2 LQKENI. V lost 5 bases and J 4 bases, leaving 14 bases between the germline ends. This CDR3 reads CASSAGPRGETQYF. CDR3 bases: TGTGCCAGCTCAGCGGGGCCGAGGGGAGAGACCCAGTACTTC.

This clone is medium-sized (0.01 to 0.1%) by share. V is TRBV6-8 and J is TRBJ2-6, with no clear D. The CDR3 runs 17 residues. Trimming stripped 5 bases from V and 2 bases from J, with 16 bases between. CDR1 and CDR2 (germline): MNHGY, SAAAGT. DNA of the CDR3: TGTGCCAGCAGTCCTCAGGTGGTGGGCACTGGGGCCAACGTCCTGACTTTC. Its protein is CASSPQVVGTGANVLTF.

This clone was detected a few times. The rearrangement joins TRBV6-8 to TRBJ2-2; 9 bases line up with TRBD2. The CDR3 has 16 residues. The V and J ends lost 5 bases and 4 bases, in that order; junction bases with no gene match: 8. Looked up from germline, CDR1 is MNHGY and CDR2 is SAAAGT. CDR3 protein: CASSGPGGRATGELFF. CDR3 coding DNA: TGTGCCAGCAGTGGGCCTGGCGGGAGGGCCACCGGGGAGCTGTTTTTT.

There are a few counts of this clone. CDR3 region: CASSYGLAVSTDTQYF. The CDR3 coding sequence is TGTGCCAGCAGTTACGGACTAGCGGTTAGCACAGATACGCAGTATTTT. V usage is TRBV6-8 and J usage is TRBJ2-3, with 10 nucleotides matching TRBD2. Germline CDR1 and CDR2: MNHGY and SAAAGT. The ends lost 2 bases at V and 0 bases at J; junction bases unmatched: 2. The CDR3 runs 16 residues.

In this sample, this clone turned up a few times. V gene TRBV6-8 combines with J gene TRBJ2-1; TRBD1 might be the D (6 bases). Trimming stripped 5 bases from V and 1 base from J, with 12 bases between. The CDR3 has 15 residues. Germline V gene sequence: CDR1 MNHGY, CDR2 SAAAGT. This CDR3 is CASSKDSYSYNEQFF. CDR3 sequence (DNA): TGTGCCAGCAGTAAGGACAGCTATTCCTACAATGAGCAGTTCTTC.

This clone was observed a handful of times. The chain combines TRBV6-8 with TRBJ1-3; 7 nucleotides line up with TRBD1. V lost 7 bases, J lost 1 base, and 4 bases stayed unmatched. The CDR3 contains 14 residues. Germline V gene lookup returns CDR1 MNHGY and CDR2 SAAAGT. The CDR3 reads CASKTGESGNTIYF. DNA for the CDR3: TGTGCCAGCAAAACAGGGGAATCTGGAAACACCATATATTTT.

CDR3 nucleotides: TGTGCCAGCAGCTTATGGCGGGGGGACATCAATGAGCAGTTCTTC. Translation: CASSLWRGDINEQFF. The chain links TRBV11-3 to TRBJ2-1, with 8 bases lining up with TRBD2. This CDR3 spans 15 amino acids. With 2 bases clipped from V and 6 bases from J, the junction kept 6 bases outside the gene matches. Per the germline V gene, CDR1 is SGHNT and CDR2 is YENEEA.

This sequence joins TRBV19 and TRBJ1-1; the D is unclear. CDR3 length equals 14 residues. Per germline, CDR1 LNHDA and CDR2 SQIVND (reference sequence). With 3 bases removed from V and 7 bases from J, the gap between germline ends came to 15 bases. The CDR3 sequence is CASSIYSGSDEAFF. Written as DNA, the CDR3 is TGTGCCAGTAGTATCTACTCCGGTAGTGATGAAGCTTTCTTT.

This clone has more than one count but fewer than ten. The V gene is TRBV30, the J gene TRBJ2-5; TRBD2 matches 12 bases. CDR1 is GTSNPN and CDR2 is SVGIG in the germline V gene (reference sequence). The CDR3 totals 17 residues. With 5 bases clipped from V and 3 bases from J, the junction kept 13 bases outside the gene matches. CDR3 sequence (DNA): TGTGCCTGGCTTTCCGGGACTAGCGGGCTCGGAAAAGAGACCCAGTACTTC. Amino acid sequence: CAWLSGTSGLGKETQYF.

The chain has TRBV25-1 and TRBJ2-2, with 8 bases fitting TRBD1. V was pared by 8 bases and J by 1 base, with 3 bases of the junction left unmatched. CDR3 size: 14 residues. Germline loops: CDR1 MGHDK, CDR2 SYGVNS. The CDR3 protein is CASLGQGNTGELFF. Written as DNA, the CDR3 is TGTGCCAGCCTTGGACAGGGGAACACCGGGGAGCTGTTTTTT. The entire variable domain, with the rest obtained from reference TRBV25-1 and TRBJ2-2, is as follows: EADIYQTPRYLVIGTGKKITLECSQTMGHDKMYWYQQDPGMELHLIHYSYGVNSTEKGDLSSESTVSRIRTEHFPLTLESARPSHTSQYLCASLGQGNTGELFFGEGSRLTVL.

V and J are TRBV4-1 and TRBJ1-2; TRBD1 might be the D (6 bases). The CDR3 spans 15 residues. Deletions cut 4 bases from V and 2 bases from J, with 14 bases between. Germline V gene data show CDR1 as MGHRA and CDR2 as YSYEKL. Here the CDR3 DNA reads TGCGCCAGCAGCCCCGGGTCGGACAGCAACTATGGCTACACCTTC. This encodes CASSPGSDSNYGYTF.

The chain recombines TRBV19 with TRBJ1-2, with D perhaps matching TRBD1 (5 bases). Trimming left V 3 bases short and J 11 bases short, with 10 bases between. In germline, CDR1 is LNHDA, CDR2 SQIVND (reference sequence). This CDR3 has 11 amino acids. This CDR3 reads CASSMGRVYTF. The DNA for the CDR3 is TGTGCCAGTAGTATGGGCAGGGTGTACACCTTC.